One T cell receptor beta chain is described in this entry. The germline V gene has CDR1 LGHNA and CDR2 YNFKEQ. The CDR3 is 15 amino acids. The germline V and J ends were trimmed by 0 bases and 8 bases, with 16 bases remaining between them. Profiled with immunoSEQ multiplex PCR; TCRdb holds only in-frame clones, not every one. The table shows roughly 60,000 clones, with approximately 96% occurring only once. This record comes from a study of cytomegalovirus exposure and HLA in healthy donors. What was sequenced was PBMCs. The origin of this receptor is a young man in good health and CMV-seronegative. The chain is built from TRBV4-2 and TRBJ1-1; a possible D gene is TRBD1 (5 bases). CDR3 in DNA: TGTGCCAGCAGCCAAGAGCCCAGGGATAGTTCCGAAGCTTTCTTT. Translation: CASSQEPRDSSEAFF.